A selection of T cell receptor beta chains follows, all from one sample in a study of response to subunit inactivated influenza vaccine. TCRdb passed the RT-PCR reads through MiXCR, listing each CDR3 protein once. The sample has 650,000 to 800,000 distinct CDR3 sequences, about 15% seen once; the top ten hold around 6.5%. The sequences come from PBMCs from blood, collected 14 days before vaccination. All receptors derive from a man over 45 who received an inactivated influenza vaccine. The CDR3 runs from the conserved cysteine through the conserved F or W. Size tells how often a clone was seen (once, few, many) or the class of an expanded clone, and some rows leave it out.

>TRBV29-1|many|TRBJ2-1
CSVEALEVALGSSYNEQFF
>TRBV20-1|many|TRBJ2-1
CSARVYRGVPAHEQFF
>TRBV7-8|NA|TRBJ2-3
CASSLYRAEPPDTQYF
>TRBV3-1|NA|TRBJ2-2
CASSQVHLAVNTGELFF
>TRBV10-3|many|TRBJ2-5
CAISESTGTQETQYF
>TRBV30|few|TRBJ1-1
CAWGVGTEAFF
>TRBV7-8|NA|TRBJ2-2
CASSLGWVGESGELFF
>TRBV12-3/TRBV12-4|many|TRBJ2-3
CASSLGLGSTDTQYF
>TRBV10-3|NA|TRBJ2-7
CAIRGFGRGYEQYF
>TRBV9|few|TRBJ1-4
CASSGRGENEKLFF
>TRBV3-1|few|TRBJ1-1
CASRGDFRGAFF
>TRBV30|NA|TRBJ2-1
CAWNLDDYNEQFF
>TRBV6-1|NA|TRBJ1-2
CASSAGIDYGYTF
>TRBV30|few|TRBJ2-1
CAWSDHYPRGDEQFF
>TRBV4-3|NA|TRBJ2-2
CASGVANTGELFF
>TRBV5-6|few|TRBJ2-7
CASSRTGQYEQYF
>TRBV12-3/TRBV12-4|NA|TRBJ1-3
CASSFQVLSGNTIYF
>TRBV20-1|many|TRBJ2-2
CSAPRRGGSGELFF
>TRBV28|few|TRBJ1-5
CASSLSFRTGDSALLGNQPQHF
>TRBV20-1|NA|TRBJ2-3
CSARGGGGQYF